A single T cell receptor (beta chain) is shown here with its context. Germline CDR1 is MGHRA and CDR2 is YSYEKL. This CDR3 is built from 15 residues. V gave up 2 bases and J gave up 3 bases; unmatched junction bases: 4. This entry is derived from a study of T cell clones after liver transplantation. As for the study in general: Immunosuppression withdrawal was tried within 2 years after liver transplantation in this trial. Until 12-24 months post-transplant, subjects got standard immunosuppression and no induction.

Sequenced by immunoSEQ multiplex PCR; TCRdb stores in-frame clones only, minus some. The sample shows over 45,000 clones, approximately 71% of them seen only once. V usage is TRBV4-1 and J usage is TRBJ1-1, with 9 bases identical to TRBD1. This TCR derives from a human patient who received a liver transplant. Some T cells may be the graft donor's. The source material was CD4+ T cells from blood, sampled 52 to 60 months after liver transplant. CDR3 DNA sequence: TGCGCCAGCAGCCAAATGGACAGGGGATACACTGAAGCTTTCTTT. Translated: CASSQMDRGYTEAFF.